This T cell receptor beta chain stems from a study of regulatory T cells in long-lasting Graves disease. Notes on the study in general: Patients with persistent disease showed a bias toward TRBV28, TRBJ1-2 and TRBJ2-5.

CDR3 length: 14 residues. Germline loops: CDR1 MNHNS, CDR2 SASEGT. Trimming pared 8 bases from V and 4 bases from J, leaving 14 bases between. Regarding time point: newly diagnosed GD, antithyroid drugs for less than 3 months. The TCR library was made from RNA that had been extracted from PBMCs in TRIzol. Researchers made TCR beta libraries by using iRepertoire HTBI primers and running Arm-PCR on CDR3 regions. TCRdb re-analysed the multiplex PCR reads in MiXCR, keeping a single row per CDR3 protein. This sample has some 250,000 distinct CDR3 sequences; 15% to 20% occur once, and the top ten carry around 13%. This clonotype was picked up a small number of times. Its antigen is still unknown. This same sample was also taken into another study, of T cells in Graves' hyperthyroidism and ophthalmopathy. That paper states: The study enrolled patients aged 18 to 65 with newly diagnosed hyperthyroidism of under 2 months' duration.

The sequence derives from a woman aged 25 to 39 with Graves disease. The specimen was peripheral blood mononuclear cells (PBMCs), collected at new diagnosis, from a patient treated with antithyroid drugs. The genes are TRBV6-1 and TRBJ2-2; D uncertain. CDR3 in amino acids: CASSRSLSTGELFF. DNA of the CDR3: TGTGCCAGCTCTAGGAGTCTTAGCACCGGGGAGCTGTTTTTT.